The clone carrying this T cell receptor (beta chain) was found a few times. Its antigen is unknown. PCR primers comprised 60 Vbeta and 13 Jbeta primers. Assay used: immunoSEQ multiplex PCR; TCRdb lists only in-frame clones, some missing. This sample has about 130,000 clones, with 83% found just once. The record originates from a study of cytomegalovirus exposure and HLA in healthy donors. Notes on the study in general: Researchers counted 150 to 200 TCR beta chains as cytomegalovirus-associated. A highly shared variant cluster was judged a likely technical artifact.

Germline CDR1 and CDR2: MDHEN and SYDVKM. V was clipped by 6 bases and J by 0 bases, with 9 bases between them. This CDR3 spans 15 amino acids. This TCR was sampled from a girl aged 2-15 years in good health and CMV-seronegative. Sequenced input: PBMCs. This sequence joins TRBV28 and TRBJ2-6, with no clear D. The CDR3 loop is CASRPYSSGANVLTF. CDR3 nucleotides: TGTGCCAGCAGGCCCTACAGCTCTGGGGCCAACGTCCTGACTTTC.